The clone carrying this T cell receptor beta chain has just a few counts. Its antigen is unknown. This specimen belongs to a study of T cells in Graves' hyperthyroidism and ophthalmopathy. CDR1 MNHEY and CDR2 SMNVEV come from the germline V gene (reference sequence). This CDR3 has 15 residues. V was pared by 4 bases and J by 0 bases, with 11 bases between. Whole-study findings and limits: Within blood appeared most thyroid clonotypes that had expanded above 0.001. Median prediction lead before ophthalmopathy onset was six to eight months with the model.

Researchers defined stable Graves' hyperthyroidism as no ophthalmopathy progression within 18 months. The study left out patients who had uncontrolled infection, other autoimmune disease, pregnancy or lactation. TCR beta CDR3 regions were amplified from RNA transcripts. HTBI primers were used for first-round RT-PCR of the TCR CDR3. One entry per CDR3 protein results from TCRdb running MiXCR on the multiplex PCR reads. The sample includes 300,000 to 450,000 distinct CDR3 sequences, roughly 13% of them seen just once. This TCR was sampled from a woman between 55 and 75 years old with Graves' hyperthyroidism. Sequenced: blood. The chain uses TRBV27 and TRBJ2-3; D not certain. The CDR3 DNA reads TGTGCCAGCAGTTCCTTGACACTGAGCACAGATACGCAGTATTTT. This gives the protein CASSSLTLSTDTQYF.